The text below deals with one T cell receptor beta chain. CDR3 length: 14 amino acids. The V and J ends lost 3 bases and 1 base respectively, with 9 bases between them. Germline V gene lookup returns CDR1 GTSNPN and CDR2 SVGIG (reference sequence). The source of the sample is a study of blood T cell repertoires in COVID-19. Assay: immunoSEQ multiplex PCR; the TCRdb copy retains only in-frame clones and omits some. The data hold roughly 150,000 clones, with 80% to 90% observed a single time. This clonotype was obtained from a woman in her forties or fifties in a cohort sampled during active or convalescent COVID-19. This chain joins TRBV30 and TRBJ2-2, with TRBD2 as a possible D gene (7 bases). The sample comprised peripheral blood. The CDR3 is CAWRRGGNTGELFF. CDR3 sequence (DNA): TGTGCCTGGAGAAGGGGGGGGAACACCGGGGAGCTGTTTTTT.